Listed below are T cell receptor beta chains from one sample, sequenced in a study of long-term antiretroviral therapy in people with HIV. Profiling relied on immunoSEQ multiplex PCR, and the TCRdb table lists in-frame clones only, not all of them. This sample has approximately 39,000 clones; roughly 80% occur once, and the top ten carry about 5%. The source material was unsorted PBMCs, sampled 1.5 years after starting antiretroviral therapy. Every receptor here comes from a man younger than 35 with HIV. Both conserved end residues are part of each CDR3. A D gene is named only where the DNA matches it firmly. Only part of the rows carry a size: once, few, many, or a class if the clone is expanded.

CDR3 protein	CDR3 DNA	V gene	J gene	clone size	D gene
CSVVNARGTYYGYTF	TGCAGCGTTGTCAATGCGCGTGGGACCTACTATGGCTACACCTTC	TRBV29-1	TRBJ1-2	NA	NA
CASSGDSFSTEAFF	TGTGCCAGCAGCGGGGACAGCTTCTCCACTGAAGCTTTCTTT	TRBV6-5	TRBJ1-1	once	TRBD1
CASSLGGFDPADTQYF	TGTGCCAGCAGCTTAGGTGGGTTCGACCCAGCAGATACGCAGTATTTT	TRBV7-9	TRBJ2-3	few	NA
CASLQREALHTDTQYF	TGTGCCAGCTTACAGCGGGAGGCACTTCACACAGATACGCAGTATTTT	TRBV6-6	TRBJ2-3	NA	TRBD2
CASSSRWGQGKGKTQYF	TGTGCCAGCAGCTCGAGGTGGGGACAGGGGAAAGGAAAGACCCAGTACTTC	TRBV7-9	TRBJ2-5	NA	TRBD1
CASSLSLGWEKYF	TGTGCCAGCAGTTTAAGTCTGGGATGGGAAAAGTACTTC	TRBV28	TRBJ2-7	NA	NA
CASRGGNFYTF	TGTGCCAGCAGGGGCGGAAACTTCTACACCTTC	TRBV25-1	TRBJ1-2	few	NA
CASSQRDIAYEQYF	TGTGCCAGCAGTCAACGGGACATCGCCTACGAGCAGTACTTC	TRBV6-6	TRBJ2-7	NA	NA
CASSPAGTLNTEAFF	TGTGCCAGCTCACCTGCCGGGACGTTGAACACTGAAGCTTTCTTT	TRBV18	TRBJ1-1	NA	NA
CASSIGGVPYEQYF	TGTGCCAGTAGTATAGGCGGGGTCCCCTACGAGCAGTACTTC	TRBV19	TRBJ2-7	NA	NA
CASRQGVVKNIQYF	TGTGCCAGTCGACAGGGGGTCGTCAAAAACATTCAGTACTTC	TRBV28	TRBJ2-4	NA	TRBD1
CASSAPRGPGQPQHF	TGTGCCAGTAGTGCCCCTAGGGGCCCAGGTCAGCCCCAGCATTTT	TRBV19	TRBJ1-5	NA	NA
CASSLGLADPDTQYF	TGTGCCAGCAGCTTGGGTCTAGCGGATCCAGATACGCAGTATTTT	TRBV5-4	TRBJ2-3	NA	TRBD2
CASSQVTSDSSYEQYF	TGTGCCAGCAGCCAAGTGACTAGCGACAGCTCCTACGAGCAGTACTTC	TRBV4-2	TRBJ2-7	few	TRBD2
CASSFPGQDDYGYTF	TGTGCCAGCAGTTTTCCGGGACAGGACGACTATGGCTACACCTTC	TRBV6-4	TRBJ1-2	NA	TRBD1
CASGQFEGLSNQPQHF	TGTGCCAGCGGACAATTTGAGGGGCTCAGCAATCAGCCCCAGCATTTT	TRBV7-8	TRBJ1-5	NA	NA
CASSLDLTSEQYF	TGTGCCAGCAGCTTAGATTTAACGAGTGAGCAGTACTTC	TRBV11-3	TRBJ2-7	NA	NA
CSAYRGSYNEQFF	TGCAGCGCTTACAGGGGGAGTTACAATGAGCAGTTCTTC	TRBV29-1	TRBJ2-1	NA	TRBD1
CASSLGHSEQYF	TGCGCCAGCAGCTTGGGACACAGCGAGCAGTACTTC	TRBV5-1	TRBJ2-7	NA	NA
CASRYASGNTIYF	TGTGCCAGTAGATATGCATCTGGAAACACCATATATTTT	TRBV19	TRBJ1-3	few	NA